The entry below gives a single T cell receptor beta chain sequence along with its context. The entry originates in a study of blood T cell repertoires in COVID-19. About the study: Material from acute and convalescent COVID-19 was sourced from the United States, Italy and Spain. PBMCs, B-cell-depleted T cells, or T cells provided the cDNA or gDNA that made up the material.

As handled by the study authors: Reference gene primer amplification gave estimated nucleated cell counts. Repertoires were generated with immunoSEQ multiplex PCR, while TCRdb's copy carries only in-frame clones and drops some. For V, J and clone size, that table is used; D and trimming come from the DNA. Of 150,000 to 200,000 clones detected, more than 85% appear once; the ten largest clones hold approximately 6.5%. Looked up from germline, CDR1 is SGHNT and CDR2 is YYREEE (reference sequence). The V gene end was trimmed by 4 bases and the J gene end by 2 bases; junction bases not matched to a gene: 12. The CDR3 totals 19 residues.

Sequenced material: peripheral blood. The chain combines TRBV5-4 with TRBJ2-3; the match to TRBD2 covers 14 bases. This clonotype was sampled from a woman older than 75 in a cohort sampled during active or convalescent COVID-19. CDR3 region: CASSTPGLAGGLNTDTQYF. The CDR3 DNA is TGTGCCAGCAGCACCCCTGGACTAGCGGGGGGTCTTAACACAGATACGCAGTATTTT.